This T cell receptor (beta chain) was found in a study of blood T cell repertoires in COVID-19 (TCRdb year 2020). Regarding the study in general: Samples from collaborators originated in the United States, Italy and Spain and spanned both the acute and convalescent phases of COVID-19. The material from the prospective study consisted of cDNA or gDNA derived from T cells, B-cell-depleted T cells, or PBMCs. Subjects who had been exposed to COVID-19, were actively infected with it, or had recovered from it provided the deeply sampled blood TCRbeta repertoires that made up the dataset. A freely available public database, intended as a resource for researchers studying the immune response to SARS-CoV-2, is where the repertoires were released. The samples were drawn from two sources: the first 160 participants of the ongoing ImmuneRACE study, and fewer than 1,500 subjects contributed by 6 global collaborators. A de-identified subject ID, COVID-19 status, age in years and sex were almost always included in the sample metadata. Where available, HLA class I and class II types were obtained from metadata supplied by the sample provider rather than from assay-based typing.

Collaborating institutions collected whole blood in K2EDTA tubes following their own protocols. Collaborator samples were shipped for TCRbeta analysis as frozen whole blood, isolated PBMCs, or DNA extracted from either sample type. The immunoSEQ Assay, a bias-controlled multiplex PCR, was used to amplify TCRbeta CDR3 regions from genomic DNA. The original pipeline was this. The number of nucleated cells in each sample was estimated from the amplification of reference gene primers within the assay. To quantify the absolute abundance of each unique TCRbeta CDR3 rearrangement, sequence reads were collapsed and filtered. For each sample, productive Simpson clonality was calculated by taking the square root of Simpson's diversity index across productive rearrangements. TCRdb provides this immuneACCESS table in a form limited to in-frame rearrangements. Some clones are lacking; in checked studies, under half of them reflect an unresolved V gene, and why the rest are absent is not known. The V and J calls and clone size come from that table; D and trimming were worked out from the DNA. For this sample the table gives 100,000 to 120,000 clones, of which roughly 80% were detected only once. The ten largest clones add up to roughly 8.1% of the sample.

Here is what the overall study found, with its caveats: How much clinical and demographic metadata was included differed by source and by participant, and the metadata was provided uncurated.

CDR3 length: 14 amino acids, cysteine to phenylalanine. Of the read, only the CDR3 DNA is kept; its 42 bases are in frame from base 1. CDR1 and CDR2 are read off the germline V gene (reference sequence) as SGHNT and YYREEE. V loses 1 base of germline sequence and J loses 7 bases, and the interval between the two ends is 11 bases. Turning to this clone: Its target antigen remains unknown. The input lacks base qualities; no much larger clone sits a single base away.

The sequence is built from TRBV5-4 and TRBJ2-2; a tentative D match to TRBD2 spans 5 bases. This receptor was taken from a woman aged 40 to 49 with acute or convalescent COVID-19. Sequencing used peripheral blood. The CDR3 protein is CASSLQVANGELFF. At the DNA level, the sequence is TGTGCCAGCAGCTTGCAGGTAGCGAACGGGGAGCTGTTTTTT.